This T cell receptor (beta chain) came from a study of T cell repertoires in aging, cancer and after chemotherapy. Study background: Donor ages fell into six groups from 30 or younger up to 70 or older. Over several months to years, re-sampled healthy donor repertoires clearly shared clones. Study-wide results and limits: Healthy donors lost TCR diversity with age mainly through richness, cancer patients through richness and evenness.

Amplification of TCR beta used genomic DNA extracted from peripheral blood. A mixed TRB-A/B primer pool amplified rearranged TRB by multiplex touch-down PCR. TCRdb reprocessed the multiplex PCR reads with MiXCR, giving one entry per CDR3 protein. Of about 13,000 distinct CDR3 sequences listed, approximately 24% are singletons. V was trimmed by 3 bases and J by 1 base, leaving 18 bases between them. The CDR3 covers 17 residues. In germline, CDR1 is DFQATT, CDR2 SNEGSKA (reference sequence). Sample share makes this clonotype medium-sized. Its target is unknown. This receptor was taken from a human donor in good health. This sequence joins TRBV20-1 and TRBJ2-2, with TRBD2 as a possible D gene (5 bases). Sequencing used blood. The CDR3 DNA follows: TGCAGTGCTAGTGCAGTCCGACTGGGGAGGAACACCGGGGAGCTGTTTTTT. Encoded protein: CSASAVRLGRNTGELFF.